This T cell receptor (beta chain) was observed in a study of regulatory T cells in long-lasting Graves disease. Researchers made TCR beta libraries by using iRepertoire HTBI primers and running Arm-PCR on CDR3 regions. In the source study's methods: The samples included around 60 TRBV and 14 TRBJ segments. Via MiXCR, TCRdb re-called the multiplex PCR reads, giving one row per CDR3 protein. In this record, the V and J calls reflect TCRdb's handling and not the investigators' own analysis. The profile covers a few hundred thousand distinct CDR3 sequences, with about 17% appearing a single time and less than 25% taken by the ten largest. Germline V gives CDR1 SGDLS, CDR2 YYNGEE. The CDR3 totals 16 residues. The V gene end was trimmed by 0 bases and the J gene end by 10 bases; junction bases not matched to a gene: 10. Study-level results: Newly diagnosed patients shared about a thousand public clonotypes; persistent patients shared 2,500 to 3,000.

Time point indicated: newly diagnosed GD, antithyroid drugs for less than 3 months. RNA isolated from PBMCs was used to make the TCR library. This clonotype turned up a few times. Its antigen is unknown. This TCR was sampled from a female donor with Graves disease. The specimen comprised peripheral blood mononuclear cells (PBMCs), sampled at new diagnosis, from a patient treated with antithyroid drugs. The gene calls are TRBV9 and TRBJ2-3; TRBD2 matches at 11 bases. The CDR3 DNA sequence: TGTGCCAGCAGCGTAGGGGGTAGCGGGAGGGCCGTGGCGCAGTATTTT. Residues: CASSVGGSGRAVAQYF.